The clone carrying this T cell receptor beta chain was recorded at least ten times. Its specificity is unknown. The CDR3 consists of 11 residues. Trimming removed 6 bases from V and 6 bases from J, with 9 bases in between. From germline, CDR1 is MNHNY and CDR2 SVGAGI (reference sequence). Using its own MiXCR run on the multiplex PCR reads, TCRdb lists one record per CDR3 protein. Among tens of thousands of distinct CDR3 sequences listed, roughly two fifths were seen once. This sample is part of a study of breast tumors, draining lymph nodes, adjacent tissues. Regarding the study as a whole: Data fit most tumor T cells coming from lymph node, expanding in tumor. Tumor TCR diversity was below lymph nodes but above nontumor tissue. Luminal-like breast cancer showed significantly higher tumor–nontumor repertoire similarity than basal-like.

Sequenced: breast tumor tissue. This TCR was sampled from a female donor with breast cancer. Some clones in this sample may be carry-over from other donors' samples. The chain employs TRBV6-6 and TRBJ2-7, with no clear D. The DNA for the CDR3 is TGTGCCAGCAGCGCCAAGATCGAGCAGTACTTC. Protein sequence: CASSAKIEQYF.